The source of this T cell receptor beta chain is a study of high-grade serous ovarian cancer treatment subgroups. Points from the study as a whole: Spatial context was lost because tumors were sequenced in bulk. Repertoire similarity ranged 0.11 to 0.79 between tumors of one patient.

Remarks on this clone: What it binds is unknown. The limits of the CDR3 on the DNA are not certain, so only TCRdb's listed CDR3 is given.

12 amino acids form the CDR3, both terminal residues included. The V gene's germline CDR1 is SGHAT and CDR2 FQNNGV. Tumor samples were taken before definitive surgery or chemotherapy. Sequencing was performed with immunoSEQ multiplex PCR; in TCRdb, only in-frame clones are kept and a portion is missing. The sample gives about 6,800 clones, approximately 79% of which show up once; 4.8% is in the top ten. The origin of this receptor is a human donor with high-grade serous ovarian cancer. Sequenced input: tumor tissue. The chain uses TRBV11-2 and TRBJ2-4; TRBD2, the table's D call, lacks a check against the DNA. CDR3 amino acids: CASSFGGGIQCF.